Below, one TCR beta chain is given with its context. Antigen unknown. Germline trimming cut 4 bases from V and 4 bases from J; bases unmatched to any gene: 10. Germline V gives CDR1 MDHEN, CDR2 SYDVKM. This CDR3 comprises 16 residues. Sequencing used immunoSEQ multiplex PCR; TCRdb keeps in-frame clones, though not all of them. This sample has 86,000 or so clones, with around nine tenths found just once. The source of the sample is a study of T cell responses to AZD1222 COVID-19 vaccine. Study-wide results and limits: Donor demographics were predominantly white British with a female majority; clonal diversity may be underestimated.

Sequenced here: peripheral blood, sampled on day 0 of AZD1222 vaccination. The chain employs TRBV28 and TRBJ1-5, with TRBD1 matching over 7 bases. This sequence originates from an adult in good health. The CDR3 nucleotides are TGTGCCAGCAGTTACACCGGGACAGATCCTAATCAGCCCCAGCATTTT. Amino acids: CASSYTGTDPNQPQHF.